Sequencing of this T cell receptor beta chain was carried out in a study of blood T cell repertoires in COVID-19 (dated by TCRdb to between 2020 and 2021). In terms of the full investigation: The collaborator samples originated in the United States, Italy and Spain and spanned the acute and convalescent phases of COVID-19. The prospective study material was composed of cDNA or gDNA derived from T cells, B-cell-depleted T cells, or PBMCs. Where HLA class I and class II types were available, the types were taken from metadata supplied by the sample provider, not from assay-based typing. The repertoires were released in a freely available public database meant as a resource for research on the immune response to SARS-CoV-2. Deeply sampled blood TCRbeta repertoires from subjects exposed to, actively infected with, or recovered from COVID-19 were included in the dataset. A de-identified subject ID, COVID-19 status, age in years and sex were almost always included in the sample metadata. Samples were obtained from the ongoing ImmuneRACE study (first 160 participants) and from 1,200 or so subjects provided by 6 global collaborators. Here is what the overall study found, with its caveats: The amount of clinical and demographic metadata varied by source and participant and was provided uncurated.

Concerning this clone: Its antigen is unknown. Base qualities are not provided; no much larger clone lies one nucleotide away.

At the junction V is shortened by 6 bases and J by 7 bases; bases outside the gene matches: 7. Measured from the cysteine to the phenylalanine, the CDR3 is 15 residues long. Only the CDR3 DNA is retained, 45 bases long and in frame from the first base. Per the germline V gene, MDHEN is the CDR1 and SYDVKM is the CDR2. The collaborating institutions used their own protocols to collect whole blood in K2EDTA tubes. For TCRbeta analysis, collaborators shipped samples as frozen whole blood, isolated PBMCs, or DNA extracted from either of those sample types. The immunoSEQ Assay, a bias-controlled multiplex PCR, was used to amplify TCRbeta CDR3 regions from genomic DNA. On the authors' methods: The number of nucleated cells in each sample was estimated by amplification of reference gene primers within the assay. Sequence reads were collapsed and filtered to measure the absolute abundance of every unique TCRbeta CDR3 rearrangement. Productive Simpson clonality was computed per sample as the square root of Simpson's diversity index over productive rearrangements. This immuneACCESS table, as held by TCRdb, lists in-frame sequences with V and J called but not all clones. Of the missing ones, under half trace to an unresolved V gene in checked studies; the others have no known cause. Clone size and the V and J calls come from that table; the DNA yielded D and trimming. The sample yields 52,000 or so clones; about 88% were counted once. The leading ten clones occupy about 25% of the sample.

The sequence was collected from a human donor in a cohort sampled during active COVID-19. The receptor chain draws on TRBV28 and TRBJ1-5; 12 bases in between match TRBD1. Sequencing input: peripheral blood. The nucleotides read TGTGCCAGCAGGTCCGGGACAGGGGGCTGGCAGCCCCAGCATTTT. The resulting protein is CASRSGTGGWQPQHF.